One and the same sample provided the 28 T cell receptor beta chains below, sequenced in a study of blood T cell repertoires in COVID-19. This table comes from immunoSEQ multiplex PCR, and its TCRdb copy is limited to in-frame clones, with some not included. The profile covers fewer than 350,000 clones, with about four fifths appearing a single time and roughly 2.9% taken by the ten largest. The sample comprised peripheral blood. These receptors were collected from a woman in her sixties with active or convalescent COVID-19.

This clone appeared a single time. V usage is TRBV7-6 and J usage is TRBJ2-5; perhaps TRBD1 as D (6 bases). V lost 1 base, J lost 4 bases, and 10 bases lay in between. The CDR3 runs to 14 residues. The germline gives CDR1 SGHVS, CDR2 FNYEAQ. The CDR3 reads CASSLDGRGETQYF. In nucleotides, the CDR3 is TGTGCCAGCAGCTTAGACGGCAGGGGAGAGACCCAGTACTTC. The whole variable domain, remainder taken from reference TRBV7-6 and TRBJ2-5, is GAGVSQSPRYKVTKRGQDVALRCDPISGHVSLYWYRQALGQGPEFLTYFNYEAQQDKSGLPNDRFSAERPEGSISTLTIQRTEQRDSAMYRCASSLDGRGETQYFGPGTRLLVL.

This chain links TRBV5-1 with TRBJ2-7, with a possible D match to TRBD1 (6 bases). Germline V lookup: CDR1 SGHRS, CDR2 YFSETQ. The V end lost 0 bases, the J end lost 0 bases, and 10 bases lay between the germline ends. The length of the CDR3 is 15 residues. The DNA of the CDR3 is TGCGCCAGCAGCTTGGGACAGGATCTCTCCTACGAGCAGTACTTC. This gives the protein CASSLGQDLSYEQYF.

The chain links TRBV6-1 to TRBJ1-5; 7 bases match TRBD1. V dropped 4 bases and J dropped 3; count of bases not matched to a gene: 9. Germline V lookup: CDR1 MNHNS, CDR2 SASEGT. CDR3 length: 16 amino acids. CDR3 nucleotide sequence: TGTGCCAGCAGTGCAGTAACAGGGGCTACCAATCAGCCCCAGCATTTT. Protein: CASSAVTGATNQPQHF.

V usage is TRBV7-7 and J usage is TRBJ2-1; 10 positions match TRBD1. The J segment lost 4 bases and the V segment lost 5 bases, leaving 5 bases of the junction unmatched. CDR1 SSHAT and CDR2 FNYEAQ come from the germline V gene (reference sequence). The CDR3 runs to 15 residues. DNA of the CDR3: TGTGCCAGCAGCCCTAGACAGGGGGCGTACAATGAGCAGTTCTTC. It yields the protein CASSPRQGAYNEQFF.

The chain joins TRBV14 to TRBJ1-1; perhaps TRBD1 as D (5 bases). Trimming took 5 bases from V and 4 from J, leaving 14 bases between them. This CDR3 has 14 amino acids. CDR1 and CDR2 (germline): SGHDN, FVKESK. The CDR3 sequence: CASSDLNGGTEAFF. The DNA of the CDR3 is TGTGCCAGCAGCGATTTGAACGGGGGCACTGAAGCTTTCTTT.

The J gene is TRBJ1-1, the V gene TRBV2; tentatively, D is TRBD1 (6 bases). Per germline, CDR1 SNHLY and CDR2 FYNNEI. V was trimmed by 4 bases and J by 3 bases, leaving 15 bases between them. The CDR3 is 15 amino acids. The chain's CDR3 is CASSVAGRGDTEAFF. The CDR3 DNA is TGTGCCAGCAGTGTAGCTGGCAGGGGTGACACTGAAGCTTTCTTT. Full variable domain (remainder filled in from reference TRBV2 and TRBJ1-1): EPEVTQTPSHQVTQMGQEVILRCVPISNHLYFYWYRQILGQKVEFLVSFYNNEISEKSEIFDDQFSVERPDGSNFTLKIRSTKLEDSAMYFCASSVAGRGDTEAFFGQGTRLTVV.

This chain uses TRBV7-9 with TRBJ2-4; no clear D gene. There are 15 residues in the CDR3. Between the trimmed V and J ends, which lost 5 bases and 4 bases, there was a span of 15 bases. Germline V lookup: CDR1 SEHNR, CDR2 FQNEAQ (reference sequence). Written as DNA, the CDR3 is TGTGCCAGCAGCCTAGGGTACACCCCAAAAAACATTCAGTACTTC. This gives the protein CASSLGYTPKNIQYF. The full variable domain, in which reference TRBV7-9 and TRBJ2-4 provide the parts outside the CDR3, is DTGVSQNPRHKITKRGQNVTFRCDPISEHNRLYWYRQTLGQGPEFLTYFQNEAQLEKSRLLSDRFSAERPKGSFSTLEIQRTEQGDSAMYLCASSLGYTPKNIQYFGAGTRLSVL.

The gene calls are TRBV15 and TRBJ2-4; no clear D. CDR3 size: 12 residues. The V end lost 4 bases, the J end lost 13 bases, and 14 bases lay between the germline ends. Germline CDR1 LNHNV, CDR2 YYDKDF (reference sequence). This CDR3 reads CATSTPYGPQYF. The CDR3 DNA follows: TGTGCCACCAGCACACCTTATGGCCCGCAGTACTTC.

The genes are TRBV20-1 and TRBJ2-7; D not certain. The CDR3 length is 11 residues. Trimming removed 1 base from V and 2 bases from J, with 3 bases in between. Germline V lookup: CDR1 DFQATT, CDR2 SNEGSKA (reference sequence). CDR3 loop: CSARGAYEQYF. DNA of the CDR3: TGCAGTGCTAGAGGCGCCTACGAGCAGTACTTC.

The chain links TRBV21-1 to TRBJ1-1. TRBV21-1 is listed as a pseudogene. This CDR3 has 18 amino acids. The CDR3 loop is CASSKREGGSIWVTEAFF. The CDR3 DNA reads TGTGCCAGCAGCAAAAGGGAGGGGGGGTCAATATGGGTCACTGAAGCTTTCTTT.

This clone came up a few times. The genes are TRBV21-1 and TRBJ1-6; no check of the table's D call, TRBD1, against the DNA was made. TRBV21-1 corresponds to a pseudogene. The CDR3 has 15 residues. The CDR3 region is CASSSGQLGNSPLHF. The CDR3 coding sequence is TGTGCCAGCAGCTCGGGACAGCTTGGTAATTCACCCCTCCACTTT.

This clone was detected once. The chain couples TRBV18 to TRBJ1-1; D perhaps matches TRBD1 (5 bases). This CDR3 region has 14 residues. Germline CDR1 and CDR2: KGHSH and LQKENI. Trimming removed 6 bases from V and 4 bases from J, with 15 bases in between. The chain's CDR3 is CASSREGIGTEAFF. For the CDR3, the DNA is TGTGCCAGCTCCAGGGAGGGGATCGGCACTGAAGCTTTCTTT.

V usage is TRBV9 and J usage is TRBJ1-1, with TRBD1 matching over 9 bases. Germline V gives CDR1 SGDLS, CDR2 YYNGEE. The V gene end was trimmed by 3 bases and the J gene end by 9 bases; junction bases not matched to a gene: 6. The CDR3 sequence is 13 residues long. The CDR3 DNA sequence: TGTGCCAGCAGCGCGTCACAGGGGGCGCAAGCTTTCTTT. Protein product: CASSASQGAQAFF.

Concerning this clone itself: The identical CDR3 is also encoded by other nucleotide sequences in the sample. This chain connects TRBV5-1 to TRBJ1-1; D unresolved. The CDR3 extends over 13 amino acids. The V end lost 2 bases, the J end lost 0 bases, and 5 bases lay between the germline ends. CDR1 is SGHRS and CDR2 is YFSETQ in the germline V gene. CDR3 loop: CASSFEVNTEAFF. CDR3 DNA sequence: TGCGCCAGCAGCTTCGAGGTGAACACTGAAGCTTTCTTT.

The rearrangement uses TRBV7-8 and TRBJ2-3; no clear D gene. The germline CDR1 and CDR2 sequences are SGHVS and FQNEAQ. V was trimmed by 6 bases and J by 3 bases, leaving 10 bases between them. The CDR3 spans 13 residues. The CDR3 reads CASSLMRTDTQYF. The CDR3 region has the DNA TGTGCCAGCAGTCTAATGCGGACAGATACGCAGTATTTT.

The rearrangement links TRBV5-1 to TRBJ2-3; D is perhaps TRBD2 (5 bases). Germline V CDR1 and CDR2: SGHRS, YFSETQ. The CDR3 runs 13 residues. Trimming took off 9 bases at V and 0 bases at J, with 11 bases between the two ends. The CDR3 region is CATAPGSTDTQYF. CDR3 coding DNA: TGCGCCACCGCCCCGGGAAGCACAGATACGCAGTATTTT.

The J gene is TRBJ2-4, the V gene TRBV7-2; TRBD2 is a possible D gene (5 bases). The germline V and J ends were trimmed by 4 bases and 6 bases, with 7 bases remaining between them. This CDR3 contains 12 residues. Germline V lookup: CDR1 SGHTA, CDR2 FQGNSA. The CDR3 region has the DNA TGTGCCAGCAGCTCACTAGGAAACATTCAGTACTTC. This codes for CASSSLGNIQYF. Full variable domain (rest looked up from reference TRBV7-2 and TRBJ2-4): GAGVSQSPSNKVTEKGKDVELRCDPISGHTALYWYRQSLGQGLEFLIYFQGNSAPDKSGLPSDRFSAERTGGSVSTLTIQRTQQEDSAVYLCASSSLGNIQYFGAGTRLSVL.

V gene TRBV19 combines with J gene TRBJ1-1; 7 bases agree with TRBD1. V gave up 7 bases and J gave up 0 bases; unmatched junction bases: 8. CDR1 and CDR2 (germline): LNHDA, SQIVND (reference sequence). There are 15 residues in the CDR3. The CDR3: CASTRGPGMNTEAFF. DNA for the CDR3: TGTGCCAGTACGAGGGGGCCGGGCATGAACACTGAAGCTTTCTTT.

This sequence joins TRBV3-1 (or the pseudogene TRBV3-2) and TRBJ1-2; D unclear. Germline loops: CDR1 LGHDT, CDR2 YNNKEL (reference sequence). V shed 2 bases and J shed 5 bases, with 3 bases lying between them. The length of the CDR3 is 11 residues. The CDR3 region has the DNA TGTGCCAGCAGCCAATCTTATGGCTACACCTTC. Protein sequence: CASSQSYGYTF.

The chain links TRBV2 to TRBJ2-7; weak D call: TRBD2 (5 bases). V was shortened by 6 bases and J by 5 bases, with 8 bases between the two germline ends. CDR1 SNHLY and CDR2 FYNNEI come from the germline V gene. The CDR3 has 11 residues. Written as DNA, the CDR3 is TGTGCCAGCAGCAGAGGGAACGAGCAGTACTTC. This encodes CASSRGNEQYF.

This CDR3 is CASSYFDSSYNEQFF. CDR3 nucleotide sequence: TGTGCCAGCAGCTACTTTGATAGCTCCTACAATGAGCAGTTCTTC. J is TRBJ2-1 and V is TRBV7-3, with unresolved D. CDR3 size: 15 residues. V was cut by 4 bases and J by 0 bases, with 10 bases left in between. The germline V gene encodes CDR1 SGHTA and CDR2 FQGTGA.

This clone was picked up a small number of times. V usage is TRBV5-4 and J usage is TRBJ1-5; D is uncertain. CDR1 and CDR2 from the germline V gene are SGHNT and YYREEE (reference sequence). This CDR3 contains 14 residues. V was trimmed by 0 bases and J by 0 bases, leaving 4 bases between them. DNA of the CDR3: TGTGCCAGCAGCTTGGCAGGTAGCAATCAGCCCCAGCATTTT. It translates to CASSLAGSNQPQHF.

This chain joins TRBV5-1 and TRBJ1-5; 12 bases are a match to TRBD1. The CDR3 loop spans 20 amino acids. Germline CDR1 and CDR2: SGHRS and YFSETQ. The V segment lost 0 bases and the J segment 6 bases; nucleotides outside the gene matches: 16. The CDR3 region is CASSLVPGQGAHPSSQPQHF. The CDR3 coding sequence is TGCGCCAGCAGCTTGGTCCCGGGACAGGGGGCGCATCCTTCGAGTCAGCCCCAGCATTTT.

The CDR3 coding sequence is TGCGCCAGCAGCCGAACAGTAGTGAACACTGAAGCTTTCTTT. Amino acids: CASSRTVVNTEAFF. The chain has TRBV4-3 and TRBJ1-1, with D uncertain. This CDR3 spans 14 amino acids. The germline V gene has CDR1 LGHNA and CDR2 YSLEER. The V and J ends lost 4 bases and 0 bases respectively, with 9 bases between them.

The CDR3 region is CATSWGGANTGELFF. CDR3 in DNA: TGTGCCACCAGTTGGGGGGGCGCGAACACCGGGGAGCTGTTTTTT. J is TRBJ2-2 and V is TRBV15, with D perhaps TRBD2 (7 bases). Trimming stripped 6 bases from V and 0 bases from J, with 11 bases between. The length of the CDR3 is 15 residues. Germline values: CDR1 LNHNV, CDR2 YYDKDF (reference sequence).

The V gene is TRBV11-2, the J gene TRBJ1-2; 8 nucleotides agree with TRBD1. With 5 bases clipped from V and 5 bases from J, the junction kept 16 bases outside the gene matches. Per the germline V gene, CDR1 is SGHAT and CDR2 is FQNNGV. This CDR3 has 17 residues. The CDR3 loop is CASSRGRAGGRHYGYTF. The DNA of the CDR3 is TGTGCCAGCAGCCGGGGAAGAGCAGGGGGCAGACATTATGGCTACACCTTC.

V is TRBV5-5 and J is TRBJ2-1, with 15 bases matching TRBD2. The V gene end was trimmed by 4 bases and the J gene end by 4 bases; junction bases not matched to a gene: 6. Germline V gene data show CDR1 as SGHKS and CDR2 as YYEKEE (reference sequence). This CDR3 region has 17 residues. The CDR3 DNA follows: TGTGCCAGCAGCACGGGACTAGCGGGGGGTCGGTACAATGAGCAGTTCTTC. It encodes CASSTGLAGGRYNEQFF.

The genes are TRBV4-1 and TRBJ2-7, with D perhaps TRBD2 (5 bases). Trimming removed 0 bases from V and 3 bases from J, with 15 bases in between. Germline V lookup: CDR1 MGHRA, CDR2 YSYEKL. CDR3 size: 16 residues. The CDR3 DNA sequence: TGCGCCAGCAGCCAAGATCCGAGACTACCCCACTACGAGCAGTACTTC. Protein: CASSQDPRLPHYEQYF.